The sequence of this TCR beta chain was determined in a study of vaccination and CD4 T cells after COVID-19. This clonotype was seen more than once but under ten times. The antigen is not known. J lost 6 bases, V lost 7 bases, and 9 bases had no gene match. Germline V CDR1 and CDR2: ENHRY, SYGVKD. The CDR3 has 14 amino acids. The Oncomine TCR Beta short-read assay sequenced DNA from cultured CD4+ T cells. TCRdb recomputed calls from the PCR reads with MiXCR, one row per CDR3 protein. The profile shows some 20,000 distinct CDR3 sequences, around 29% of them singletons. The treatment was: roughly 10-day PBMC culture with coronavirus spike peptide pools or control peptides (ViraFEST assay). Via ViraFEST, peptide pools expanded antigen-specific T cells before TCR sequencing.

The sequence was collected from a human donor with COVID-19. The chain recombines TRBV10-3 with TRBJ2-7, with 10 bases fitting TRBD1. The material sequenced was cultured CD4+ T cells from blood. CDR3 protein: CAITPGQGMGEQYF. Here the CDR3 DNA reads TGTGCCATCACCCCGGGACAGGGGATGGGCGAGCAGTACTTC.